This T cell receptor (beta chain) appears in the sequencing data of a study of T cells in Graves' hyperthyroidism and ophthalmopathy. The CDR3 totals 15 residues. CDR1 is SNHLY, CDR2 FYNNEI, per germline. V gave up 3 bases and J gave up 2 bases, with 13 bases separating them. RNA transcripts gave rise to amplified TCR beta CDR3 regions. The TCR CDR3 first-round RT-PCR relied on the HTBI primer set. TCRdb analysed the multiplex PCR reads with MiXCR anew, one entry per CDR3 protein. The repertoire includes hundreds of thousands of distinct CDR3 sequences, roughly 22% of them detected once, and under 40% sits in the top ten. This clonotype appeared many times.

This rearrangement joins TRBV2 to TRBJ1-1; D ambiguous. The sequence derives from a woman between 40 and 55 years old with Graves' ophthalmopathy. The sequenced sample consisted of blood. CDR3 in amino acids: CASSDGTVGNTEAFF. The CDR3 DNA reads TGTGCCAGCAGTGACGGAACAGTCGGAAACACTGAAGCTTTCTTT.